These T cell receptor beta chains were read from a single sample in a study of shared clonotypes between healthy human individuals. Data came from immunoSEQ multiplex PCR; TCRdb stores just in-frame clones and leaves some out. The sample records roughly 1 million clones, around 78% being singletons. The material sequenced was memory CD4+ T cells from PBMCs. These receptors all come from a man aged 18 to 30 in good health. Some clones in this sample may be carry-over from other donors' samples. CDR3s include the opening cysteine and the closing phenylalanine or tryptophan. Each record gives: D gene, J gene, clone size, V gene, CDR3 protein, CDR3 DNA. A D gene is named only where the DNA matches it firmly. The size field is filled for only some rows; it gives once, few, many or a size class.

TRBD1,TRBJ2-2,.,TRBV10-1,CASSDGQGAKGAGELFF,TGCGCCAGCAGTGATGGACAGGGAGCAAAAGGGGCCGGGGAGCTGTTTTTT
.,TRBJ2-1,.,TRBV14,CASSRNLPYNEQFF,TGTGCCAGCAGCCGAAACTTACCCTACAATGAGCAGTTCTTC
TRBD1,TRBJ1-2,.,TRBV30,CAGGNYGYTF,TGTGCAGGGGGCAACTATGGCTACACCTTC
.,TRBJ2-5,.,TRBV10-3,CAITDYLGETQYF,TGTGCCATCACGGACTACCTCGGAGAGACCCAGTACTTC
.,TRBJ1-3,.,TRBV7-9,CASSLAQISGNTIYF,TGTGCCAGCAGCTTAGCACAGATCTCTGGAAACACCATATATTTT
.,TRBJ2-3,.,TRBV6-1,CASSDRTLAGADTQYF,TGTGCCAGCAGTGACAGAACACTAGCTGGTGCGGATACGCAGTATTTT
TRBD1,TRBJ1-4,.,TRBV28,CASSLQGAANEKLFF,TGTGCCAGCAGCCTCCAGGGGGCAGCTAATGAAAAACTGTTTTTT
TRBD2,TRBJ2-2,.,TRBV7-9,CASSPGTSGTPGELFF,TGTGCCAGCAGCCCCGGGACTAGCGGGACCCCCGGTGAGCTGTTTTTT
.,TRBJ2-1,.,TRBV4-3,CASSQARIGTYNEQFF,TGCGCCAGCAGCCAGGCACGGATAGGGACCTACAATGAGCAGTTCTTC
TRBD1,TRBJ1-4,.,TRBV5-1,CASSGTGGILNEKLFF,TGCGCCAGCAGCGGGACAGGGGGGATCTTAAATGAAAAACTGTTTTTT
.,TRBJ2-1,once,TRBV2,CASSAAPRSEQFF,TGTGCCAGCAGTGCCGCCCCACGAAGTGAGCAGTTCTTC
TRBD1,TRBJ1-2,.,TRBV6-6,CASSEGQGHGYTF,TGTGCCAGCAGCGAGGGACAGGGACATGGCTACACCTTC
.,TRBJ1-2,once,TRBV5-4,CASSLETGRGYTF,TGTGCCAGCAGCTTGGAGACAGGACGTGGCTACACCTTC
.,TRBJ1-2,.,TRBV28,CASSTTGGYTF,TGTGCCAGCAGCACCACAGGGGGCTACACCTTC
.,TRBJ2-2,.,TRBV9,CASSVSGSRSGELFF,TGTGCCAGCAGCGTATCGGGGAGCAGATCCGGGGAGCTGTTTTTT
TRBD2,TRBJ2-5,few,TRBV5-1,CASRRSSGDQETQYF,TGCGCCAGCAGAAGGTCTAGCGGGGACCAAGAGACCCAGTACTTC
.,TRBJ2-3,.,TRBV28,CASSLSPSTDTQYF,TGTGCCAGCAGCCTGAGCCCCTCCACAGATACGCAGTATTTT
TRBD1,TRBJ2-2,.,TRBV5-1,CASGGQGHTGELFF,TGCGCCAGCGGGGGACAGGGGCATACCGGGGAGCTGTTTTTT
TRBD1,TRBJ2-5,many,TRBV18,CASSPRSTGERKTQYF,TGTGCCAGCTCCCCGAGGTCGACAGGGGAGCGAAAGACCCAGTACTTC
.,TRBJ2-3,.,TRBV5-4,CASSPPGTLTDTQYF,TGTGCCAGCAGCCCCCCGGGGACTCTGACAGATACGCAGTATTTT
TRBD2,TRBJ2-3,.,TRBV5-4,CASSLAGLGADTQYF,TGTGCCAGCAGCTTGGCGGGACTAGGAGCAGATACGCAGTATTTT
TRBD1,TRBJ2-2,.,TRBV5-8,CASSLGQGAAGELFF,TGTGCCAGCAGCTTGGGACAGGGGGCGGCCGGGGAGCTGTTTTTT
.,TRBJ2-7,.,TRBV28,CASSSSGTPRPYEQYF,TGTGCCAGCAGTTCATCCGGGACCCCGCGTCCCTACGAGCAGTACTTC
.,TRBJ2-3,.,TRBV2,CASRSYTDTQYF,TGTGCCAGCAGAAGCTACACAGATACGCAGTATTTT
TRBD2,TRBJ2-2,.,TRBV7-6,CASSPRWGGDTGELFF,TGTGCCAGCAGCCCCCGGTGGGGGGGAGACACCGGGGAGCTGTTTTTT
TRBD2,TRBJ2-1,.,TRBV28,CASSLRAGGGRLEQFF,TGTGCCAGCAGTTTACGAGCGGGAGGAGGTCGTCTTGAGCAGTTCTTC
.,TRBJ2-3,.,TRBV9,CASSVVGRSTDTQYF,TGTGCCAGCAGCGTAGTTGGGAGGTCGACAGATACGCAGTATTTT
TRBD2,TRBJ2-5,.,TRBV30,CAWSRGEQETQYF,TGTGCCTGGAGTCGGGGGGAACAAGAGACCCAGTACTTC
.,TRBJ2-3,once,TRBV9,CASCRESTDTQYF,TGTGCCAGCTGTCGGGAGAGCACAGATACGCAGTATTTT
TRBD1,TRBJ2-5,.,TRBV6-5,CASSYSGQGAWEQYF,TGTGCCAGCAGTTACTCTGGCCAGGGGGCCTGGGAGCAGTACTTC
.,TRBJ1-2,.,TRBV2,CASRGSNYGYTF,TGTGCCAGCAGGGGCAGTAACTATGGCTATACCTTC
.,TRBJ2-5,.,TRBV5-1,CASSLTGPGETQYF,TGCGCCAGCAGCTTGACGGGGCCGGGGGAGACCCAGTACTTC
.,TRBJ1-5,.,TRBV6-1,CASAGAAFSQPQHF,TGTGCCAGCGCCGGGGCAGCATTTAGTCAGCCCCAGCATTTT
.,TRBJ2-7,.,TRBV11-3,CASSLTDSYEQYF,TGTGCCAGCAGCTTGACAGATTCCTACGAGCAGTACTTC
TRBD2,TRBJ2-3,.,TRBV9,CASSVALLAGEDTQYF,TGTGCCAGCAGCGTAGCCCTACTAGCGGGAGAAGATACGCAGTATTTT
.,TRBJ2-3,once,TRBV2,CASSGRGDTQYF,TGTGCCAGCAGTGGACGTGGGGATACGCAGTATTTT
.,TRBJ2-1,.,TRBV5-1,CASSLALASNEQFF,TGCGCCAGCAGCTTGGCTTTGGCGTCCAATGAGCAGTTCTTC
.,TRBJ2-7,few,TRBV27,CASRLKGNPQRSYEQYF,TGTGCCAGCAGACTAAAAGGGAACCCTCAACGCTCCTACGAGCAGTACTTC
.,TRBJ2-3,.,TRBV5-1,CASSLAVSTDTQYF,TGCGCCAGCAGCTTGGCGGTTAGCACAGATACGCAGTATTTT
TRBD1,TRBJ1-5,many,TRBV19,CASSTRTGVSNQPQHF,TGTGCCAGTAGTACCCGGACAGGCGTGAGCAATCAGCCCCAGCATTTT